The 11 T cell receptor beta chains given below trace back to one sample, sequenced in a study of T cells in Graves' hyperthyroidism and ophthalmopathy. RNA transcripts gave rise to amplified TCR beta CDR3 regions. When the TCR CDR3 underwent first-round RT-PCR, the HTBI primer set was used. A single record per CDR3 protein comes from TCRdb applying MiXCR to the multiplex PCR reads. The sample contains about 520,000 distinct CDR3 sequences, roughly 25% of which appear only once. Sequencing was carried out using blood. The receptors were sampled from a woman in her twenties or thirties with Graves' ophthalmopathy.

Comments on this clonotype: Germline and junction disagree at one end, which may indicate a read error. V is TRBV12-3 or TRBV12-4 and J is TRBJ2-4; 7 bases agree with TRBD1. This CDR3 comprises 15 residues. CDR3 in DNA: TGCGCCAGCAGTCTACAGGGGCTAGCCAAAAACGGTAAGTACTTC. Translating gives CASSLQGLAKNGKYF.

To note about this clonotype: A much larger clonotype is one base distant, so this may be a read error. The rearrangement joins TRBV7-2 to TRBJ2-7, with D possibly matching TRBD1 (6 bases). The CDR3 spans 14 residues. CDR1 is SGHTA, CDR2 FQGNSA, per germline. The CDR3 DNA follows: TGTGTCAGCAGCTTAACCCCAGGGGTTAGCGAGCAGTACTTC. Its protein product is CVSSLTPGVSEQYF.

The CDR3 region is CASSYFPGQGADTQYF. In DNA, the CDR3 is TGTGCCAGCAGTTACTTCCCCGGACAGGGTGCAGATACGCAGTATTTT. The chain links TRBV6-5 to TRBJ2-3; TRBD1 matches 8 bases. Per the germline V gene, CDR1 is MNHEY and CDR2 is SVGAGI. The CDR3 spans 16 residues. Unmatched junction bases numbered 7, after V lost 1 base and J lost 4 bases.

Written as DNA, the CDR3 is TGTGCCAGCAGTTCCCCGCCCGGGCCAAATCAGCCCCAGCATTTT. Amino acids: CASSSPPGPNQPQHF. The chain uses TRBV28 and TRBJ1-5; D gene unclear. The V gene lost 4 bases and the J gene lost 4 bases, with 14 bases spanning the gap. This CDR3 comprises 15 residues. The germline CDR1 and CDR2 sequences are MDHEN and SYDVKM.

The table lists this clonotype with many counts. The rearrangement joins TRBV6-2 or TRBV6-3 to TRBJ2-7; tentative D call: TRBD2 (5 bases). The CDR3 is 14 amino acids. The V end lost 2 bases, the J end lost 6 bases, and 14 bases lay between the germline ends. CDR1 and CDR2 from the germline V gene are MNHEY and SVGEGT. The CDR3: CASSYPDTRPEQYF. The DNA for the CDR3 is TGTGCCAGCAGTTACCCCGATACTAGACCCGAGCAGTACTTC.

The chain combines TRBV13 with TRBJ1-1, with no clear D. The CDR3 is made up of 12 amino acids. Trimming took 3 bases from V and 7 from J, leaving 9 bases between them. Germline V lookup: CDR1 PRHDT, CDR2 FYEKMQ (reference sequence). In nucleotides, the CDR3 is TGTGCCAGCAGCTTTGTGGGCAGTGAAGCTTTCTTT. Translation: CASSFVGSEAFF.

This clonotype was seen at least ten times. The J gene is TRBJ1-1, the V gene TRBV19; no reliable D call. The germline CDR1 and CDR2 sequences are LNHDA and SQIVND (reference sequence). The CDR3 has 13 amino acids. Deletions cut 3 bases from V and 1 base from J, with 6 bases between. The CDR3 coding sequence is TGTGCCAGTAGTATGGTCAGGAACACTGAAGCTTTCTTT. It yields the protein CASSMVRNTEAFF.

The table lists this clonotype with many counts. The V and J genes are TRBV20-1 and TRBJ1-2; D gene uncertain. CDR1 is DFQATT, CDR2 SNEGSKA, per germline (reference sequence). V lost 1 base, J lost 4 bases, and 4 bases lay in between. The CDR3 length is 11 residues. The CDR3 region is CSARASYGYTF. DNA of the CDR3: TGCAGTGCTAGAGCGAGCTATGGCTACACCTTC.

This clonotype showed up many times. V and J are TRBV28 and TRBJ2-7; TRBD1 matches 8 bases. The V gene's germline CDR1 is MDHEN and CDR2 SYDVKM. The CDR3 extends over 15 amino acids. V trimming: 7 bases; J trimming: 2 bases; junction bases outside the gene matches: 10. CDR3 in amino acids: CASKPRQGAAYEQYF. In nucleotides, the CDR3 is TGTGCCAGCAAGCCCCGGCAGGGGGCCGCCTACGAGCAGTACTTC.

The J gene is TRBJ1-2, the V gene TRBV10-3; 7 bases agree with TRBD1. The CDR3 has 15 residues. V dropped 4 bases and J dropped 7; count of bases not matched to a gene: 12. The germline CDR1 and CDR2 sequences are ENHRY and SYGVKD. The CDR3 loop reads CAISVSGDSILGYTF. As DNA, the CDR3 is TGTGCCATCAGTGTATCCGGGGACAGCATCCTTGGCTACACCTTC.

This clonotype was detected ten times or more. This sequence joins TRBV6-2 or TRBV6-3 and TRBJ1-1, with 7 bases lining up with TRBD1. CDR1 MNHEY and CDR2 SVGEGT come from the germline V gene. The CDR3 consists of 14 residues. V lost 2 bases and J lost 6; bases outside the gene matches: 6. The CDR3 nucleotides read TGTGCCAGCAGTTACCTGAGGGGGCACGCTGAAGCTTTCTTT. Translating it yields CASSYLRGHAEAFF.